Given below is one T cell receptor beta chain in context. The target of this receptor is not known. Qualities for individual bases were not recorded, and no much larger clone is one base off. Other DNA sequences in this specimen translate into the identical CDR3. These data belong to a study of blood T cell repertoires in COVID-19 (dated by TCRdb to between 2020 and 2021). Context from the whole study: Samples from collaborators originated in the United States, Italy and Spain and spanned both the acute and convalescent phases of COVID-19. Subjects who had been exposed to COVID-19, were actively infected with it, or had recovered from it provided the deeply sampled blood TCRbeta repertoires that made up the dataset. The repertoires were released in a freely available public database intended as a resource for research on the immune response to SARS-CoV-2. Where available, HLA class I and class II types were obtained from metadata supplied by the sample provider rather than from assay-based typing. Samples were obtained from the ongoing ImmuneRACE study (first 160 participants) and from some 1,200 subjects provided by 6 global collaborators. The prospective study material was composed of cDNA or gDNA derived from T cells, B-cell-depleted T cells, or PBMCs. The sample metadata nearly always contained a de-identified subject ID, COVID-19 status, age in years and sex.

TCRbeta CDR3 regions were amplified from genomic DNA by means of the immunoSEQ Assay, a bias-controlled multiplex PCR. On the study's bioinformatics: The number of nucleated cells in each sample was estimated by amplification of reference gene primers within the assay. To quantify the absolute abundance of each unique TCRbeta CDR3 rearrangement, sequence reads were collapsed and filtered. For each sample, productive Simpson clonality was calculated by taking the square root of Simpson's diversity index across productive rearrangements. Sourced from immuneACCESS, this table was stored by TCRdb with only in-frame sequences that have V and J called. A share of the clones is absent; for the studies checked, an unresolved V gene accounts for under half, and the remainder has no known explanation. D and trimming come from the DNA, and the V and J calls and clone size come from that table. The sample table lists more than 200,000 clones, approximately 88% of them with a count of one. About 27% of the sample lies in the top ten.

Inclusive of the bounding cysteine and phenylalanine, the CDR3 is 15 residues long. Only CDR3 DNA remains: 45 bases, in frame from the first base. V and J lose 4 bases and 6 bases, and a span of 16 bases separates them. According to the germline V gene, CDR1 reads MNHEY and CDR2 reads SVGEGT. The investigation overall reported the following: Clinical and demographic metadata were provided uncurated, with the amount varying by source and participant.

Whole blood was collected in K2EDTA tubes by collaborating institutions according to the institutions' own protocols. Collaborator samples were shipped for TCRbeta analysis as frozen whole blood, isolated PBMCs, or DNA extracted from either sample type. This TCR came from a man aged 35 to 55 with acute or convalescent COVID-19. The sequence links TRBV6-2 or TRBV6-3 to TRBJ2-1, with TRBD2 as a weak D call on 5 bases. The specimen sequenced was peripheral blood. The CDR3 is CASSFRLAGLNEQFF. The DNA sequence is given as TGTGCCAGCAGTTTTCGGCTAGCCGGCCTCAATGAGCAGTTCTTC.